This T cell receptor beta chain was sequenced for a study of blood T cells in healthy people across ages (dated by TCRdb to about 2015). Study-level background: In model experiments, template switching captured about one uniquely barcoded TCR beta cDNA molecule for every two T cells. Donors were grouped into four age groups: young (average 16 years), middle-aged (approximately 41), aged (62) and long-lived (approximately 82). To avoid experimental bias, donors of different ages were randomly spread across the sequencing lanes. The study measured age-related changes in TCR beta repertoire diversity using deep sequencing normalized with unique cDNA molecular identifiers. The study analyzed two additional independent replicas of 1 million unique cDNA reads from the same blood draw for two donors, one aged 18 to 30 and one aged 80 or older. General conclusions and limits of the study: Estimates of total diversity based on one million sequenced T cells were considered lower bounds and underestimates. Observed TCR beta diversity per million T cells fell roughly linearly with age, and a significant reduction was already apparent by age roughly 40. Compared with the aged group, the long-lived group had more naive CD4+ T cells, fewer expanded clones and increased TCR diversity, a pattern suggesting age selection. The CMV infection status of donors was not known, potentially confounding age-related changes in expanded clonotypes. Observed TCR beta diversity correlated strongly with the percentage of naive T cells measured by flow cytometry. Because profiling used bulk unsorted PBMCs, naive and antigen-experienced compartments could not be compared conclusively.

The approximately 39 donors, aged about 6 to 90 years, were systemically healthy Caucasian individuals from Russia. Each donor gave 8.5 to 10 milliliters of peripheral blood, collected into EDTA-treated Vacutainer tubes. Ficoll-Paque density-gradient centrifugation was used to isolate PBMCs, with at least 6 million obtained per sample. Total RNA, at least 6 micrograms per sample, was extracted from PBMCs with Trizol reagent. For every donor, an aliquot of PBMCs went through flow cytometry to measure the percentages of naive CD45RAhigh/CD27high T cells. Library generation was performed with 5' RACE. The reads were generated on an Illumina HiSeq 2500. A second roughly 7 to 12 cycle PCR used a sample-barcoded 5' primer and a J-beta primer mix. A template-switch 5' adaptor carrying 12 random nucleotides introduced a unique molecular identifier onto each TCR beta cDNA molecule. Each sample yielded at least 3 million CDR3-containing paired-end reads. First-strand cDNA synthesis was performed from all RNA using the Mint cDNA synthesis kit, with priming by a TRBC-specific oligonucleotide. Following uracil-DNA glycosylase treatment, a first 18-cycle PCR with universal primers M1SS and BC2_uni_R was performed on all cDNA. Per the original workflow: Each sample was normalized by randomly selecting 1 million high-quality reads, each carrying a distinct molecular identifier. Reads sharing molecular identifiers were discarded rather than binned into consensus sequences. MiTCR, with a Q25 quality threshold and the strictest error-elimination algorithm, was used for CDR3 identification, clonotype clustering and error correction. A nonparametric unseen species model with Euler transformation was used to estimate a lower bound on total TCR beta diversity. TCRdb took the public reads, trimmed them with fastp at Q25, ran MiXCR for clone calling and kept in-frame beta chains. A single entry per CDR3 protein holds the most common genes and DNA from its merged rows. These V and J calls rely on TCRdb rather than the paper's analysis. For this sample the table gives 720,000 or so distinct CDR3 sequences, of which approximately 40% were detected only once. The ten top clones hold 30% of the sample.

The cysteine opens and the phenylalanine closes a CDR3 of 14 amino acids. Only the CDR3 DNA is retained, 42 bases long and in frame from the first base. Between the V and J ends, shortened by 7 bases and 2 bases respectively, the junction contains 12 bases. The germline V gene sets CDR1 to SGHVS and CDR2 to FNYEAQ. Regarding this clonotype: No cognate antigen has been identified for it. No base quality values were provided; no much bigger clone lies one nucleotide off.

Sequenced material: blood. This TCR was sampled from a man at least 80 years old in good health. The sequence joins TRBV7-6 to TRBJ2-1, and TRBD1 may be the D gene, going by 5 matching bases. The CDR3 corresponds to CASTPRQTYNEQFF. The sequence in DNA is TGTGCCAGCACACCTAGACAGACCTACAATGAGCAGTTCTTC.